Listed below are T cell receptor beta chains from one sample, sequenced in a study of blood T cell repertoires in COVID-19. Using immunoSEQ multiplex PCR, the repertoire was profiled, and TCRdb retains in-frame clones only, with some absent. The data show approximately 210,000 clones, with 83% seen just once and about 2.3% held by the top ten. Sequencing was performed on peripheral blood. The receptors shown here come from a woman aged 40 to 55 with active or convalescent COVID-19. CDR3s include the opening cysteine and the closing phenylalanine or tryptophan. The order of the fields is D gene, J gene, clone size, V gene, CDR3 protein, CDR3 DNA. A D gene is named only where the DNA matches it firmly. The size field is filled for only some rows; it gives once, few, many or a size class.

d_gene: -
j_gene: TRBJ2-1
abundance: few
v_gene: TRBV19
CDR3aa: CASSIYYGEQFF
CDR3nt: TGTGCCAGTAGTATCTATTATGGTGAGCAGTTCTTC

d_gene: -
j_gene: TRBJ1-1
abundance: once
v_gene: TRBV7-2
CDR3aa: CASSLYLNTEAFF
CDR3nt: TGTGCCAGCAGCTTATATCTGAACACTGAAGCTTTCTTT

d_gene: -
j_gene: TRBJ1-4
abundance: -
v_gene: TRBV5-4
CDR3aa: CASSPGRGGGEKLFF
CDR3nt: TGTGCCAGCAGCCCAGGGAGAGGGGGTGGGGAAAAACTGTTTTTT

d_gene: TRBD2
j_gene: TRBJ2-5
abundance: -
v_gene: TRBV3-1/TRBV3-2
CDR3aa: CASSQDTGTSGVLRQETQYF
CDR3nt: TGTGCCAGCAGCCAAGACACCGGGACTAGCGGGGTCCTCCGACAAGAGACCCAGTACTTC

d_gene: -
j_gene: TRBJ2-2
abundance: -
v_gene: TRBV7-3
CDR3aa: CASRAGAGTGELFF
CDR3nt: TGTGCCAGCAGGGCGGGGGCAGGGACCGGGGAGCTGTTTTTT

d_gene: TRBD2
j_gene: TRBJ2-1
abundance: -
v_gene: TRBV7-2
CDR3aa: CASTTLGGGVLLQFF
CDR3nt: TGTGCCAGCACCACCCTGGGCGGGGGGGTCCTCTTGCAGTTCTTC

d_gene: -
j_gene: TRBJ1-6
abundance: -
v_gene: TRBV7-8
CDR3aa: CASSLPGLGSPLHF
CDR3nt: TGTGCCAGCAGCTTACCGGGATTAGGGTCACCCCTCCACTTT

d_gene: -
j_gene: TRBJ1-5
abundance: -
v_gene: TRBV19
CDR3aa: CASSFRPGGYSNQPQHF
CDR3nt: TGTGCCAGTAGTTTTCGACCCGGGGGGTATAGCAATCAGCCCCAGCATTTT

d_gene: -
j_gene: TRBJ1-3
abundance: -
v_gene: TRBV4-1
CDR3aa: CASSQEETGGNTIYF
CDR3nt: TGCGCCAGCAGCCAAGAAGAGACGGGAGGAAACACCATATATTTT

d_gene: TRBD1
j_gene: TRBJ1-3
abundance: -
v_gene: TRBV4-1
CDR3aa: CASSQEGTGKTIYF
CDR3nt: TGCGCCAGCAGCCAAGAGGGGACAGGGAAAACCATATATTTT

d_gene: TRBD2
j_gene: TRBJ2-5
abundance: -
v_gene: TRBV2
CDR3aa: CASSEGSSGALQETQYF
CDR3nt: TGTGCCAGCAGTGAAGGTTCTAGCGGGGCCCTCCAAGAGACCCAGTACTTC

d_gene: -
j_gene: TRBJ2-7
abundance: -
v_gene: TRBV14
CDR3aa: CASSQWGRVSYEQYF
CDR3nt: TGTGCCAGCAGCCAATGGGGGCGGGTCTCCTACGAGCAGTACTTC

d_gene: -
j_gene: TRBJ2-1
abundance: -
v_gene: TRBV24-1
CDR3aa: CATSEPGSGSYNEQFF
CDR3nt: TGTGCCACCAGTGAGCCCGGGAGCGGGTCCTACAATGAGCAGTTCTTC

d_gene: TRBD1
j_gene: TRBJ1-1
abundance: -
v_gene: TRBV5-1
CDR3aa: CASSRTSGGAGTEAFF
CDR3nt: TGCGCCAGCAGTCGCACCTCAGGGGGCGCGGGAACTGAAGCTTTCTTT

d_gene: TRBD1
j_gene: TRBJ2-7
abundance: -
v_gene: TRBV11-1
CDR3aa: CASSRKQGIYEQYF
CDR3nt: TGTGCCAGCAGCCGCAAACAGGGGATCTACGAGCAGTACTTC

d_gene: TRBD1
j_gene: TRBJ1-2
abundance: -
v_gene: TRBV3-1/TRBV3-2
CDR3aa: CASSRPGTGIGYTF
CDR3nt: TGTGCCAGCAGCCGGCCCGGGACAGGGATCGGCTACACCTTC

d_gene: -
j_gene: TRBJ1-2
abundance: once
v_gene: TRBV28
CDR3aa: CASSQGFGYGYTF
CDR3nt: TGTGCCAGCAGTCAGGGATTTGGCTATGGCTACACCTTC

d_gene: TRBD1
j_gene: TRBJ2-5
abundance: -
v_gene: TRBV29-1
CDR3aa: CSVEWRDRAQETQYF
CDR3nt: TGCAGCGTTGAATGGCGGGACAGGGCCCAAGAGACCCAGTACTTC

d_gene: TRBD1
j_gene: TRBJ1-1
abundance: -
v_gene: TRBV7-2
CDR3aa: CASSRRGQSNTEAFF
CDR3nt: TGTGCCAGCAGCAGACGGGGACAGTCGAACACTGAAGCTTTCTTT

d_gene: -
j_gene: TRBJ1-2
abundance: -
v_gene: TRBV14
CDR3aa: CASSLDRNYGYTF
CDR3nt: TGTGCCAGCAGCCTTGACAGGAACTATGGCTACACCTTC

d_gene: -
j_gene: TRBJ2-4
abundance: -
v_gene: TRBV21-1
CDR3aa: CASSKVRQGSDIQYF
CDR3nt: TGTGCCAGCAGCAAAGTACGGCAGGGGTCTGACATTCAGTACTTC

d_gene: -
j_gene: TRBJ1-5
abundance: -
v_gene: TRBV28
CDR3aa: CASSGSSYNQPQHF
CDR3nt: TGTGCCAGCAGCGGGTCGTCGTACAATCAGCCCCAGCATTTT

d_gene: TRBD2
j_gene: TRBJ2-1
abundance: -
v_gene: TRBV19
CDR3aa: CASSRTSAYNEQFF
CDR3nt: TGTGCCAGTTCAAGGACTAGCGCTTACAATGAGCAGTTCTTC

d_gene: TRBD1
j_gene: TRBJ1-6
abundance: -
v_gene: TRBV11-1
CDR3aa: CASSFNRGNNSPLHF
CDR3nt: TGTGCCAGCAGCTTTAACAGGGGGAATAATTCACCCCTCCACTTT

d_gene: -
j_gene: TRBJ2-3
abundance: -
v_gene: TRBV15
CDR3aa: CATSRDLVSGDTQYF
CDR3nt: TGTGCCACCAGCAGAGATCTCGTGTCGGGAGATACGCAGTATTTT

d_gene: TRBD1
j_gene: TRBJ1-1
abundance: -
v_gene: TRBV29-1
CDR3aa: CSVAGGNTEAFF
CDR3nt: TGCAGCGTAGCAGGGGGGAACACTGAAGCTTTCTTT

d_gene: -
j_gene: TRBJ2-7
abundance: -
v_gene: TRBV11-3
CDR3aa: CASSLGSEQYF
CDR3nt: TGTGCCAGCAGCCTAGGTAGCGAGCAGTACTTC

d_gene: -
j_gene: TRBJ2-7
abundance: once
v_gene: TRBV30
CDR3aa: CAWGAYEQYF
CDR3nt: TGTGCCTGGGGCGCCTACGAGCAGTACTTC

d_gene: TRBD1
j_gene: TRBJ2-5
abundance: once
v_gene: TRBV30
CDR3aa: CAWSSGGLETQYF
CDR3nt: TGTGCCTGGAGTTCAGGGGGTTTGGAGACCCAGTACTTC

d_gene: TRBD2
j_gene: TRBJ2-2
abundance: -
v_gene: TRBV4-1
CDR3aa: CASSQEPHGLAGAGELFF
CDR3nt: TGCGCCAGCAGCCAAGAACCCCACGGACTAGCGGGAGCCGGGGAGCTGTTTTTT

d_gene: TRBD1
j_gene: TRBJ2-7
abundance: few
v_gene: TRBV5-5
CDR3aa: CASSLGQGAHQYEQYF
CDR3nt: TGTGCCAGCAGCTTGGGGCAGGGGGCCCATCAATACGAGCAGTACTTC

d_gene: TRBD1
j_gene: TRBJ2-5
abundance: -
v_gene: TRBV14
CDR3aa: CASSQVSGTGQETQYF
CDR3nt: TGTGCCAGCAGCCAAGTTTCCGGGACAGGACAAGAGACCCAGTACTTC

d_gene: TRBD2
j_gene: TRBJ2-3
abundance: -
v_gene: TRBV6-9
CDR3aa: CASSLVTSGNTDTQYF
CDR3nt: TGTGCCAGCAGTTTGGTAACTAGCGGGAACACAGATACGCAGTATTTT

d_gene: -
j_gene: TRBJ2-2
abundance: -
v_gene: TRBV28
CDR3aa: CASSFSGTGELFF
CDR3nt: TGTGCCAGCAGTTTTTCGGGGACCGGGGAGCTGTTTTTT

d_gene: TRBD2
j_gene: TRBJ2-7
abundance: -
v_gene: TRBV7-8
CDR3aa: CASSLDTPRGSGRSYEQYF
CDR3nt: TGTGCCAGCAGCTTAGACACCCCCAGGGGTAGCGGGAGAAGTTACGAGCAGTACTTC

d_gene: TRBD2
j_gene: TRBJ2-3
abundance: few
v_gene: TRBV15
CDR3aa: CATSRDQGLTDTQYF
CDR3nt: TGTGCCACCAGCAGAGACCAGGGACTAACAGATACGCAGTATTTT

d_gene: -
j_gene: TRBJ1-5
abundance: -
v_gene: TRBV2
CDR3aa: CASSEDGQGSQPQHF
CDR3nt: TGTGCCAGCAGTGAAGATGGGCAAGGAAGTCAGCCCCAGCATTTT

d_gene: TRBD1
j_gene: TRBJ1-3
abundance: -
v_gene: TRBV11-3
CDR3aa: CASSLVNGQGSGNTIYF
CDR3nt: TGTGCCAGCAGCTTAGTCAACGGACAGGGGTCTGGAAACACCATATATTTT

d_gene: -
j_gene: TRBJ1-3
abundance: -
v_gene: TRBV7-2
CDR3aa: CASTYRVPGNTIYF
CDR3nt: TGTGCCAGCACCTACAGGGTGCCTGGAAACACCATATATTTT

d_gene: TRBD1
j_gene: TRBJ2-1
abundance: -
v_gene: TRBV11-2
CDR3aa: CASSPYRGQRGSYNEQFF
CDR3nt: TGTGCCAGCAGCCCTTACAGGGGGCAAAGGGGTTCCTACAATGAGCAGTTCTTC

d_gene: TRBD2
j_gene: TRBJ2-7
abundance: -
v_gene: TRBV5-4
CDR3aa: CASRSDGGYYEQYF
CDR3nt: TGTGCCAGCAGATCCGACGGGGGGTATTACGAGCAGTACTTC

d_gene: -
j_gene: TRBJ1-6
abundance: -
v_gene: TRBV28
CDR3aa: CASSPRPGKGSSYNSPLHF
CDR3nt: TGTGCCAGCAGTCCCCGGCCAGGGAAGGGAAGCTCCTATAATTCACCCCTCCACTTT

d_gene: TRBD1
j_gene: TRBJ2-7
abundance: once
v_gene: TRBV11-3
CDR3aa: CASTPRDSLYEQYF
CDR3nt: TGTGCCAGCACCCCTAGGGACAGCCTCTACGAGCAGTACTTC

d_gene: -
j_gene: TRBJ1-3
abundance: -
v_gene: TRBV21-1
CDR3aa: CASSNPTSSGNTIYF
CDR3nt: TGTGCCAGCAGCAATCCCACGAGCTCTGGAAACACCATATATTTT

d_gene: TRBD1
j_gene: TRBJ2-7
abundance: -
v_gene: TRBV5-8
CDR3aa: CASSFGTVNYEQYF
CDR3nt: TGTGCCAGCAGCTTCGGGACAGTAAACTACGAGCAGTACTTC

d_gene: TRBD1
j_gene: TRBJ1-1
abundance: -
v_gene: TRBV29-1
CDR3aa: CSVGIRGRLTEAFF
CDR3nt: TGCAGCGTTGGAATAAGGGGGCGCCTAACTGAAGCTTTCTTT

d_gene: TRBD1
j_gene: TRBJ1-4
abundance: -
v_gene: TRBV19
CDR3aa: CASSPWTGGEKLFF
CDR3nt: TGTGCCAGTAGTCCGTGGACAGGGGGGGAAAAACTGTTTTTT

d_gene: TRBD2
j_gene: TRBJ2-1
abundance: few
v_gene: TRBV7-2
CDR3aa: CASSLEFTSGNDGGNEQFF
CDR3nt: TGTGCCAGCAGCTTAGAATTTACTAGCGGGAATGATGGGGGGAATGAGCAGTTCTTC

d_gene: TRBD1
j_gene: TRBJ1-5
abundance: -
v_gene: TRBV27
CDR3aa: CASSSTGINQPQHF
CDR3nt: TGTGCCAGCAGTTCGACAGGGATCAATCAGCCCCAGCATTTT

d_gene: TRBD2
j_gene: TRBJ2-3
abundance: -
v_gene: TRBV6-2/TRBV6-3
CDR3aa: CASSLAGDGTDTQYF
CDR3nt: TGTGCCAGCAGTCTAGCGGGAGATGGCACAGATACGCAGTATTTT

d_gene: -
j_gene: TRBJ1-1
abundance: -
v_gene: TRBV9
CDR3aa: CASSVRGAMNTEAFF
CDR3nt: TGTGCCAGCAGCGTCCGGGGGGCGATGAACACTGAAGCTTTCTTT

d_gene: -
j_gene: TRBJ1-1
abundance: -
v_gene: TRBV3-1/TRBV3-2
CDR3aa: CASSQALQMNTEAFF
CDR3nt: TGTGCCAGCAGCCAAGCTCTTCAGATGAACACTGAAGCTTTCTTT

d_gene: -
j_gene: TRBJ2-2
abundance: -
v_gene: TRBV6-5
CDR3aa: CASGRANTGELFF
CDR3nt: TGTGCCAGCGGGAGAGCGAACACCGGGGAGCTGTTTTTT